Below, 15 T cell receptor beta chains from the same sample are listed, as sequenced in a study of blood T cell repertoires in COVID-19. This table comes from immunoSEQ multiplex PCR, and its TCRdb copy is limited to in-frame clones, with some not included. Among fewer than 250,000 clones listed, 80% to 90% were seen once. The sample taken for sequencing was peripheral blood. These receptors were taken from a man between 35 and 55 years old with acute or convalescent COVID-19.

The rearrangement uses TRBV5-1 and TRBJ2-5; TRBD2 aligns across 7 bases. V trimming: 2 bases; J trimming: 5 bases; junction bases outside the gene matches: 9. Germline CDR1 is SGHRS and CDR2 is YFSETQ. The CDR3 has 15 amino acids. The CDR3 region is CASSFPGAGAETQYF. CDR3 bases: TGCGCCAGCAGCTTCCCCGGGGCGGGAGCGGAGACCCAGTACTTC.

The V and J genes are TRBV28 and TRBJ2-7; the match to TRBD2 covers 8 bases. Germline V gene data show CDR1 as MDHEN and CDR2 as SYDVKM. V lost 5 bases, J lost 4 bases, and 10 bases stayed unmatched. The CDR3 spans 15 residues. In nucleotides, the CDR3 is TGTGCCAGCAGTCAAAGGACTAGCCCGAAGTACGAGCAGTACTTC. Amino acids: CASSQRTSPKYEQYF. Complete variable domain (other parts from reference TRBV28 and TRBJ2-7): DVKVTQSSRYLVKRTGEKVFLECVQDMDHENMFWYRQDPGLGLRLIYFSYDVKMKEKGDIPEGYSVSREKKERFSLILESASTNQTSMYLCASSQRTSPKYEQYFGPGTRLTVT.

The chain recombines TRBV6-5 with TRBJ2-1; 8 nucleotides align to TRBD1. Germline trimming cut 1 base from V and 8 bases from J; bases unmatched to any gene: 4. The germline V gene has CDR1 MNHEY and CDR2 SVGAGI. This CDR3 has 14 residues. The CDR3: CASSYFQGAHEQFF. The CDR3 nucleotides are TGTGCCAGCAGTTACTTCCAGGGGGCCCATGAGCAGTTCTTC.

This clone was observed a few times. The chain couples TRBV11-2 to TRBJ2-7, with a possible D match to TRBD1 (5 bases). V lost 4 bases and J 0 bases, leaving 22 bases between the germline ends. The CDR3 contains 18 residues. The germline V gene encodes CDR1 SGHAT and CDR2 FQNNGV. As DNA, the CDR3 is TGTGCCAGCAGCTCCCCCCTCCGGACGGACATCTTCTCCTACGAGCAGTACTTC. Amino acids: CASSSPLRTDIFSYEQYF.

The chain recombines TRBV19 with TRBJ1-1; 7 bases fit TRBD1. Germline CDR1 reads LNHDA; CDR2 reads SQIVND (reference sequence). The CDR3 runs to 15 residues. The J segment lost 4 bases and the V segment lost 5 bases, leaving 10 bases of the junction unmatched. The CDR3: CASSPYRGLGTEAFF. The CDR3 DNA reads TGTGCCAGTAGTCCCTACAGGGGACTGGGCACTGAAGCTTTCTTT. Looking up the rest from reference TRBV19 and TRBJ1-1 gives the full variable domain: DGGITQSPKYLFRKEGQNVTLSCEQNLNHDAMYWYRQDPGQGLRLIYYSQIVNDFQKGDIAEGYSVSREKKESFPLTVTSAQKNPTAFYLCASSPYRGLGTEAFFGQGTRLTVV.

The chain joins TRBV6-5 to TRBJ2-6; possibly TRBD1 for D (6 bases). V gave up 6 bases and J gave up 3 bases, with 12 bases separating them. The CDR3 extends over 15 amino acids. The germline V gene has CDR1 MNHEY and CDR2 SVGAGI. Here the CDR3 DNA reads TGTGCCAGCAGAAGGGGGTTTGATGGGGCCAACGTCCTGACTTTC. It encodes CASRRGFDGANVLTF.

The V call is TRBV13, the J call TRBJ2-2; 12 bases agree with TRBD2. Trimming at V came to 6 bases and at J to 4 bases, leaving 3 bases not matched to a gene. The CDR3 contains 15 residues. Per germline, CDR1 PRHDT and CDR2 FYEKMQ (reference sequence). Here the CDR3 reads CASSSSGRATGELFF. The DNA of the CDR3 is TGTGCCAGCAGTTCTAGCGGGAGGGCCACCGGGGAGCTGTTTTTT.

The chain links TRBV19 to TRBJ2-7, with TRBD1 identical over 8 bases. V trimming: 7 bases; J trimming: 3 bases; junction bases outside the gene matches: 2. Germline CDR1 LNHDA, CDR2 SQIVND (reference sequence). CDR3 size: 12 residues. The CDR3 DNA reads TGTGCCAGTAACGACAGGGGCTACGAGCAGTACTTC. Translated: CASNDRGYEQYF.

The chain recombines TRBV6-6 with TRBJ2-2; D is unresolved. V gave up 2 bases and J gave up 6 bases, with 16 bases separating them. Germline lookup yields CDR1 MNHNY and CDR2 SVGAGI (reference sequence). The CDR3 sequence is 16 residues long. The DNA of the CDR3 is TGTGCCAGCAGTTACGGCACCCGAGGTGACGCCGGGGAGCTGTTTTTT. It is translated as CASSYGTRGDAGELFF.

The chain links TRBV6-5 to TRBJ2-7, with TRBD1 matching over 7 bases. Trimming removed 5 bases from V and 3 bases from J; junction bases left unmatched: 4. The CDR3 extends over 13 amino acids. CDR1 and CDR2 from the germline V gene are MNHEY and SVGAGI. The CDR3 region has the DNA TGTGCCAGCAGTCACGACAGGGTCTACGAGCAGTACTTC. It specifies CASSHDRVYEQYF.

This chain connects TRBV5-4 to TRBJ2-5, with 8 bases fitting TRBD2. Germline CDR1 SGHNT, CDR2 YYREEE (reference sequence). With 4 bases clipped from V and 3 bases from J, the junction kept 14 bases outside the gene matches. The CDR3 spans 17 residues. In DNA form, the CDR3 reads TGTGCCAGCAGCCCGACTAGCGCAAAGAGGACGAAAGAGACCCAGTACTTC. Protein sequence: CASSPTSAKRTKETQYF. The full variable domain, its missing parts supplied by reference TRBV5-4 and TRBJ2-5, is ETGVTQSPTHLIKTRGQQVTLRCSSQSGHNTVSWYQQALGQGPQFIFQYYREEENGRGNFPPRFSGLQFPNYSSELNVNALELDDSALYLCASSPTSAKRTKETQYFGPGTRLLVL.

The V and J genes are TRBV12-3 or TRBV12-4 and TRBJ1-5, with D unresolved. The CDR3 totals 13 residues. V lost 3 bases and J 11 bases, leaving 14 bases between the germline ends. The CDR3 DNA is TGTGCCAGCAGTTTCTCTTCTCGAGAGACCCAGCATTTT. This sequence encodes CASSFSSRETQHF.

The rearrangement uses TRBV7-2 and TRBJ1-2; D perhaps matches TRBD1 (5 bases). The V gene's germline CDR1 is SGHTA and CDR2 FQGNSA. CDR3 length: 12 residues. Trimming took off 5 bases at V and 8 bases at J, with 12 bases between the two ends. The CDR3 coding sequence is TGTGCCAGCAGCACCGGGGACTCCGGCTACACCTTC. This encodes CASSTGDSGYTF.

This clone was detected once. The chain combines TRBV7-2 with TRBJ2-3; 15 nucleotides agree with TRBD2. The CDR3 totals 17 residues. V shed 9 bases, J shed 2 bases, and the junction held 9 bases outside the gene matches. Germline V CDR1 and CDR2: SGHTA, FQGNSA. CDR3 residues: CASGGTSGGRYTDTQYF. CDR3 bases: TGTGCCAGTGGAGGGACTAGCGGGGGGAGGTACACAGATACGCAGTATTTT.

The V gene is TRBV7-6, the J gene TRBJ2-6; 7 nucleotides align to TRBD1. The V and J ends lost 10 bases and 0 bases, in that order; junction bases with no gene match: 6. The germline CDR1 and CDR2 sequences are SGHVS and FNYEAQ. The CDR3 consists of 15 residues. This chain's CDR3 is CATGTAISGANVLTF. CDR3 nucleotide sequence: TGTGCCACCGGGACAGCCATCTCTGGGGCCAACGTCCTGACTTTC.